This TCR beta chain originates from a study of T and B cells in COVID-19 patients. The V gene end was trimmed by 5 bases and the J gene end by 5 bases; junction bases not matched to a gene: 2. The germline V gene has CDR1 MNHEY and CDR2 SVGEGT. CDR3 length equals 12 residues. From blood, about 230-500 ng of genomic DNA served as TRB template. TRB rearrangements were amplified by multiplex PCR with BIOMED2 TRB-A/B primers. TCRdb called the multiplex PCR reads again in MiXCR, with one record for every CDR3 protein. The sample lists roughly 27,000 distinct CDR3 sequences, around a third occurring once. This clonotype was detected only a few times.

V is TRBV6-2 or TRBV6-3 and J is TRBJ2-5; 7 bases align to TRBD1. Specimen: blood. This clonotype was obtained from a human donor who had recovered from COVID-19. Here the CDR3 DNA reads TGTGCCAGCAGTACACAGGGGGAGACCCAGTACTTC. It codes for CASSTQGETQYF.